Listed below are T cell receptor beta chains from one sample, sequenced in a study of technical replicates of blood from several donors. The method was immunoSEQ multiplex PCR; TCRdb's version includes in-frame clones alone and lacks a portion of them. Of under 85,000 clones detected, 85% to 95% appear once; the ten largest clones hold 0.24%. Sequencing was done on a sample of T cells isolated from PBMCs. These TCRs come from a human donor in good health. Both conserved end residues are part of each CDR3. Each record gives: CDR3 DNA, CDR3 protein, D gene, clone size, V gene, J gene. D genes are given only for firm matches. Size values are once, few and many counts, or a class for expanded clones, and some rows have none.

cdr3_nt: TGTGCCTGGACGACACATGAGCAGGGCTATTCACCCCTCCACTTT
cdr3_aa: CAWTTHEQGYSPLHF
d_call: .
clone_size: .
v_call: TRBV30
j_call: TRBJ1-6

cdr3_nt: TGCGCCAGCAGCTTGGTTCAGGGTGGAAACACCATATATTTT
cdr3_aa: CASSLVQGGNTIYF
d_call: .
clone_size: .
v_call: TRBV5-1
j_call: TRBJ1-3

cdr3_nt: TGTGCCATCAGTGAGTCGGGGCCAGATACGCAGTATTTT
cdr3_aa: CAISESGPDTQYF
d_call: .
clone_size: .
v_call: TRBV10-3
j_call: TRBJ2-3

cdr3_nt: TGTGCCCTCGGAGGGGGACAGGTGTTCGGGGAGACCCAGTACTTC
cdr3_aa: CALGGGQVFGETQYF
d_call: TRBD1
clone_size: .
v_call: TRBV7-2
j_call: TRBJ2-5

cdr3_nt: TGCGCCAGCAGCCCCTTTACGGGAATAGGCTACGAGCAGTACTTC
cdr3_aa: CASSPFTGIGYEQYF
d_call: .
clone_size: .
v_call: TRBV4-1
j_call: TRBJ2-7

cdr3_nt: TGTGCCAGCAGCGTACAGGGGCCCTACGAGCAGTACTTC
cdr3_aa: CASSVQGPYEQYF
d_call: TRBD1
clone_size: once
v_call: TRBV28
j_call: TRBJ2-7

cdr3_nt: TGTGCCAGCAGCTTAGCTGGCCCAAACACTGAAGCTTTCTTT
cdr3_aa: CASSLAGPNTEAFF
d_call: .
clone_size: once
v_call: TRBV11-2
j_call: TRBJ1-1

cdr3_nt: TGTGCCAGCAGTGCATCAGGCACAGATACGCAGTATTTT
cdr3_aa: CASSASGTDTQYF
d_call: .
clone_size: .
v_call: TRBV6-4
j_call: TRBJ2-3

cdr3_nt: TGTGCCAGCAGTTCCCGCAGAAGCTCCTACAATGAGCAGTTCTTC
cdr3_aa: CASSSRRSSYNEQFF
d_call: .
clone_size: .
v_call: TRBV6-5
j_call: TRBJ2-1

cdr3_nt: TGTGCCAGTAGTATTTGGGGACAGAAACTGTTTTTT
cdr3_aa: CASSIWGQKLFF
d_call: TRBD1
clone_size: .
v_call: TRBV19
j_call: TRBJ1-4